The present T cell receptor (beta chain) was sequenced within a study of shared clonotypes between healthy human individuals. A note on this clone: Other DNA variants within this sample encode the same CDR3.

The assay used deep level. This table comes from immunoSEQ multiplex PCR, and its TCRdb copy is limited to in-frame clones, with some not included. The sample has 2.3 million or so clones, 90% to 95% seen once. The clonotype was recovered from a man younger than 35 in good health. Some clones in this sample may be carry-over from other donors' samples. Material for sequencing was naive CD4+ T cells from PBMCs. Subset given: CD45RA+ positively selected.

The CDR3 reads CSASPGEKLFF. The CDR3 DNA reads TGCAGTGCTAGCCCCGGGGAAAAACTGTTTTTT. The chain joins TRBV20-1 to TRBJ1-4; D uncertain. Germline V gives CDR1 DFQATT, CDR2 SNEGSKA (reference sequence). The V end was cut by 3 bases, the J end by 8 bases, with 7 bases between. The CDR3 has 11 amino acids.